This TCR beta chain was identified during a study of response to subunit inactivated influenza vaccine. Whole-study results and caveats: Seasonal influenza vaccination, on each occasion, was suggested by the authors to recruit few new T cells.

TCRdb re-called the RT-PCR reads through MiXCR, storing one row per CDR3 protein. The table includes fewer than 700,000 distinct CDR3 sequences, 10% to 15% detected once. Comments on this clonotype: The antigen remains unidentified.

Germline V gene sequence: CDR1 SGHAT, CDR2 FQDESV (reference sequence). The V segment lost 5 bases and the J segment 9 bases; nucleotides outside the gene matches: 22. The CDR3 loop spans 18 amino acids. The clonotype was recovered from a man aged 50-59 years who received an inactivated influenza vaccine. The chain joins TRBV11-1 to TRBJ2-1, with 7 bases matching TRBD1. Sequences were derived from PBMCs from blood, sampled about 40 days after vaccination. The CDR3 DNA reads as TGTGCCAGCAGCAATCTTAGACCCGGGACAGCAATGTCGACTGAGCAGTTCTTC. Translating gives CASSNLRPGTAMSTEQFF.